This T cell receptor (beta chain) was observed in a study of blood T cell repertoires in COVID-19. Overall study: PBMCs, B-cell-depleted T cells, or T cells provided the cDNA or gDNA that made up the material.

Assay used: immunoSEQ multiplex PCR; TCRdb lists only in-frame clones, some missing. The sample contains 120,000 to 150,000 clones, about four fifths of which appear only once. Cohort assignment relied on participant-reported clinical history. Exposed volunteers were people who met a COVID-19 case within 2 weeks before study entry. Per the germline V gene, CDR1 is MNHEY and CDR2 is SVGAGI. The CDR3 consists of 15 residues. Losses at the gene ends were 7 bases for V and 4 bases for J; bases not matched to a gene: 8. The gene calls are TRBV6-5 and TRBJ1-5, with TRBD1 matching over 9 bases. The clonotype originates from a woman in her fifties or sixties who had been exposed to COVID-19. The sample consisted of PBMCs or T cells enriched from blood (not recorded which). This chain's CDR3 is CASIGTGGVNQPQHF. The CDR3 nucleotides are TGTGCCAGCATTGGTACAGGGGGCGTAAATCAGCCCCAGCATTTT.